The 3 T cell receptor beta chains below were found in one sample sequenced in a study of regulatory T cells in long-lasting Graves disease. Arm-PCR with iRepertoire HTBI primers amplified the CDR3 regions for these TCR beta libraries. Via MiXCR, TCRdb re-called the multiplex PCR reads, giving one row per CDR3 protein. The sample holds about 430,000 distinct CDR3 sequences; 21% are singletons and the top ten take approximately 14%. Regarding time point: persistent/refractory GD, antithyroid drugs over 5 years with positive TRAb. RNA extracted from PBMCs served as the sequencing template. The sequencing here drew on peripheral blood mononuclear cells (PBMCs), taken when the disease was refractory, from a patient treated with antithyroid drugs. Receptors originate from a female donor with Graves disease.

This clonotype was seen a handful of times. The chain recombines TRBV28 with TRBJ2-6; D gene ambiguous. The CDR3 has 13 residues. The V and J ends lost 8 bases and 1 base respectively, with 6 bases between them. Germline values: CDR1 MDHEN, CDR2 SYDVKM. The CDR3 spells CASGYSGANVLTF. The CDR3 DNA reads as TGTGCCAGCGGGTATTCTGGGGCCAACGTCCTGACTTTC.

This clonotype was counted many times. The DNA for the CDR3 is TGTGCCAGCAGACAGGGACCCTACGAGCAGTACTTC. Translation: CASRQGPYEQYF. The chain is built from TRBV28 and TRBJ2-7; D is possibly TRBD1 (6 bases). V was clipped by 6 bases and J by 2 bases, with 8 bases between them. Germline V gene sequence: CDR1 MDHEN, CDR2 SYDVKM. The CDR3 sequence is 12 residues long.

The gene calls are TRBV12-3 or TRBV12-4 and TRBJ2-1, with 11 bases fitting TRBD2. The CDR3 covers 16 residues. Unmatched junction bases numbered 9, after V lost 7 bases and J lost 4 bases. The CDR3 sequence is CASNILAGGDYNEQFF. DNA for the CDR3: TGTGCCAGCAATATCCTAGCGGGAGGAGATTACAATGAGCAGTTCTTC.